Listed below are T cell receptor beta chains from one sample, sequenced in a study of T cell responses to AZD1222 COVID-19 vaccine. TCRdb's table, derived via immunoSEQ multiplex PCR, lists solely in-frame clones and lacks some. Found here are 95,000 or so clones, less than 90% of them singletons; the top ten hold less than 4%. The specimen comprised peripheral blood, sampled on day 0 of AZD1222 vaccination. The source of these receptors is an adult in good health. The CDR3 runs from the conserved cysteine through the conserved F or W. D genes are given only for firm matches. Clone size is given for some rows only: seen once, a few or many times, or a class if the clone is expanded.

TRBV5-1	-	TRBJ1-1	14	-	CASSLGYGTPEAFF
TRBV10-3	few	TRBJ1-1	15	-	CAISETEAGNTEAFF
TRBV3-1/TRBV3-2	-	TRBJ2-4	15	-	CASSQAGLAKNIQYF
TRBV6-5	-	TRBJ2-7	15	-	CASSYGGQGRDEQYF
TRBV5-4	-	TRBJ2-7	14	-	CASSLYRMSYEQYF
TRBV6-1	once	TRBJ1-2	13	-	CASSEEGTYGYTF
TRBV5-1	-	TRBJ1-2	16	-	CASSPPLWGAGNGYTF
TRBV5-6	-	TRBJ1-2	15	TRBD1	CASRAGTGMIYGYTF
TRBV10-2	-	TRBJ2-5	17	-	CASSESAMGLPQETQYF
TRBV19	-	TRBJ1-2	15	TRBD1	CASSTGTGVPYGYTF
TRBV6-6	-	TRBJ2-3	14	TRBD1	CASNLGGPPDTQYF
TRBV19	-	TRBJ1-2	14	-	CASSMAGSNYGYTF
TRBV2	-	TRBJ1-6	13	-	CASRVEGWSPLHF
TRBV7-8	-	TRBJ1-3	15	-	CASSLQGSPGNTIYF
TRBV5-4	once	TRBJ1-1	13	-	CASSLEQTTEAFF
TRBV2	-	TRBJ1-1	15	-	CASSEAVTARAEAFF
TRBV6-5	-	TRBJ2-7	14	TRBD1	CATQLRTGTYEQYF
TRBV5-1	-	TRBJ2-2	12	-	CASSGYTGELFF
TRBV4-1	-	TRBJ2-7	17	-	CASSQGPPGFVLGEQYF
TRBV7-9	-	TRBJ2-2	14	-	CASIQTPNTGELFF
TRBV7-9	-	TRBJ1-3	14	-	CASSFSASGNTIYF
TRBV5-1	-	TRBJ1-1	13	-	CASSLEVATEAFF
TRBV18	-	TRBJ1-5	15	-	CASSLQWGEGQPQHF
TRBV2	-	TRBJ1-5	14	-	CASSELNSNQPQHF
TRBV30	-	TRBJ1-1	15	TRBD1	CAWKDRGRLNTEAFF
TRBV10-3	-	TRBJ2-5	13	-	CATAGGRGETQYF
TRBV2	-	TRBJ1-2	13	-	CASSSDSYYGYTF
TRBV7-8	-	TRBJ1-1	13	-	CASSFVELGRAFF
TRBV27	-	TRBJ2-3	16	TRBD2	CASSPSSGGSTDTQYF
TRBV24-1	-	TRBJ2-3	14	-	CATSGHASTDTQYF
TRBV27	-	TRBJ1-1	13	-	CASKVRINTEAFF
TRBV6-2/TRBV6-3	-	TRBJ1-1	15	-	CASSYSYDTLGEAFF
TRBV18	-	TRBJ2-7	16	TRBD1	CASSPDRGQGGLEQYF
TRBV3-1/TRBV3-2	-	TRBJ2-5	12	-	CASSQPGLLPYF
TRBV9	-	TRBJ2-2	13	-	CASSVGDTGELFF
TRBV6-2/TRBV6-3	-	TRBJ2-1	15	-	CASSQDSAAYNEQFF
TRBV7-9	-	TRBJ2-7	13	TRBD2	CASSYNQRGEQYF
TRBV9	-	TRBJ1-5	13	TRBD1	CASSAGTGEPQHF
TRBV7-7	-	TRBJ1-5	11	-	CASSPNQPQHF
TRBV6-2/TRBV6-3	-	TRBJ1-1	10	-	CASSENEAFF
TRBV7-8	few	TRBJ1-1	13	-	CASSHGTPAEAFF
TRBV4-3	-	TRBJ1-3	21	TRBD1	CASSQDLLSPGTGNSGNTIYF
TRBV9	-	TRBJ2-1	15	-	CASSGGTRDYNEQFF
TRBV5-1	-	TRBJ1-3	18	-	CASSLLPVGDLSGNTIYF
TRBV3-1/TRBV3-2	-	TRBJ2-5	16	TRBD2	CASSLRASGVQETQYF